This TCR beta chain was profiled in a study of CD8+CD57+ T cells in acquired aplastic anemia. Remarks on this clonotype: The junction departs from the called germline gene at one end, perhaps through a read error.

The CDR3 spans 15 residues. Germline loops: CDR1 MGHRA, CDR2 YSYEKL. The TCR beta profiling, which covered VDJ combination and CDR3 sequence, was carried out using genomic DNA as the template. TCRdb fed the reads into MiXCR, producing one record per CDR3 protein. The sample lists some 150,000 distinct CDR3 sequences, 70% to 75% occurring once. Selection for sequencing was limited to patients who had shown CD8+CD57+ cell expansion by flow cytometry. The sequence derives from a human donor with aplastic anemia. Sequences were obtained from sorted CD4+, CD8+, or CD8+CD57+ T cells (not recorded which) from PBMCs. The V gene is TRBV4-1, the J gene TRBJ2-7, with 9 bases aligning to TRBD2. CDR3 sequence: CASSQGVAGEYEQYF. Written as DNA, the CDR3 is TGTGCCAGCAGCCAAGGGGTAGCGGGAGAATACGAGCAGTACTTC.